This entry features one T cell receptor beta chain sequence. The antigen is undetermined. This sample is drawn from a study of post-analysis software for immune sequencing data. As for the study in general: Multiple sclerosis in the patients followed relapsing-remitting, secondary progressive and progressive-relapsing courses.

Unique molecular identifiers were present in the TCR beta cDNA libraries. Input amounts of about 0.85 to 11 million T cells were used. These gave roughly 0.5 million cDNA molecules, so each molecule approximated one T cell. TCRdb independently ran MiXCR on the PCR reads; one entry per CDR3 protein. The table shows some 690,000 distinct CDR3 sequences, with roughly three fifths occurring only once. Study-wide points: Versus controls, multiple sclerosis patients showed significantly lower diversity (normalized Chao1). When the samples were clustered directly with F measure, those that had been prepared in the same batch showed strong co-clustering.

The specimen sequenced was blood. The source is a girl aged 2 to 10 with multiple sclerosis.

CDR3 sequence reads: CSARASSGARYQETQYF. The CDR3 nucleotides read TGCAGTGCTAGAGCTAGTAGCGGGGCGAGGTACCAAGAGACCCAGTACTTC. The gene calls are TRBV20-1 and TRBJ2-5, with 8 nucleotides matching TRBD2. CDR3 length equals 17 residues. The trim removed 1 base at V and 0 bases at J, leaving 10 bases unmatched. CDR1 and CDR2 (germline): DFQATT, SNEGSKA (reference sequence).